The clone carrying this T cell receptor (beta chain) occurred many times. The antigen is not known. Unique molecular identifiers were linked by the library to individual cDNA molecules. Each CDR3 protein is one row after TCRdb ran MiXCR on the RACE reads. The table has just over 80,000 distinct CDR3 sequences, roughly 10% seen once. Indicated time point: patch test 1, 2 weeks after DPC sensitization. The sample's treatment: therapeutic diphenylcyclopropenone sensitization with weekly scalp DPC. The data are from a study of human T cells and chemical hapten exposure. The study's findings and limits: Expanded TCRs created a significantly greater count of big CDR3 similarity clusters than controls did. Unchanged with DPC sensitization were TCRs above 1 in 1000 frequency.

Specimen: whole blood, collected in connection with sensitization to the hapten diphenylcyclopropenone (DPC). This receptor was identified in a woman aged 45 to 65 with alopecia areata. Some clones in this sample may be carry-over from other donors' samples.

This chain's CDR3 is CASSEGPEYNEQFF. In nucleotides, the CDR3 is TGTGCCAGCAGTGAAGGACCAGAATACAATGAGCAGTTCTTC. The chain carries TRBV6-1 and TRBJ2-1; D is unclear. The length of the CDR3 is 14 residues. Germline values: CDR1 MNHNS, CDR2 SASEGT. Trimming cost V 1 base and J 4 bases, with 8 bases left between them.